Listed below are T cell receptor beta chains from one sample, sequenced in a study of cytomegalovirus exposure and HLA in healthy donors. Profiling relied on immunoSEQ multiplex PCR, and the TCRdb table lists in-frame clones only, not all of them. The repertoire holds 150,000 to 190,000 clones, with about 68% as singletons. Specimen: PBMCs. All receptors come from a man aged 18 to 30 in good health and CMV-seronegative. Each CDR3 is given without its conserved first and last residue. The order of the fields is V gene, J gene, clone size, CDR3 protein. Not every row has a clone size; where given, it reads once, few, many or a size class.

TRBV12-5	TRBJ1-4	.	ASGPLTGANEKLF
TRBV6-1	.	.	ASSEPGQGALEQY
TRBV4-3	TRBJ2-1	.	ASSQGGGFNNEQF
TRBV7-2	TRBJ2-1	.	ASSFSHSYNEQF
TRBV19	TRBJ2-7	.	ASSTDRGPYEQY
TRBV5-1	TRBJ2-1	.	ASILAGGPYNEQF
TRBV11-2	TRBJ2-4	few	ASSPQPTGGVLAKNIQY
TRBV7-9	TRBJ2-1	.	ASSSGRGSYNEQF
TRBV27	TRBJ2-7	.	ASTDRGRTYEQY
TRBV9	TRBJ2-7	.	ASSARDSSDEQY